The 15 T cell receptor beta chains reported below all come from one sample, sequenced in a study of post-analysis software for immune sequencing data (dated by TCRdb to about 2015). The library relied on PCR. Sequencing used an Illumina HiSeq 2500. Unique molecular identifiers were incorporated into TCR beta cDNA libraries to reduce PCR and sequencing biases. In TCRdb, the public reads were trimmed at Q25 with fastp and aligned with MiXCR, with productive beta chains retained. Entries are consolidated by CDR3 protein sequence, retaining the most common genes and DNA. The sample table holds approximately 440,000 distinct CDR3 sequences, of which nearly 45% were seen once. The ten largest clones capture 9.5% to 13% of the sample. No antigens are known for them. Study-wide conclusions, independent of this receptor: Patients showed significantly higher frequencies than controls for several TRBV segments, among them TRBV5-6, TRBV5-1 and TRBV20-1.

The sequenced sample consisted of blood. Source of these receptors: a girl under 18 with multiple sclerosis.

This clonotype has more than one count but fewer than ten. V and J are TRBV7-2 and TRBJ2-3; D uncertain. The CDR3 loop spans 17 amino acids. Germline V CDR1 and CDR2: SGHTA, FQGNSA. Trimming removed 3 bases from V and 3 bases from J, with 19 bases in between. The CDR3 reads CASSLPGLGHGTDTQYF. For the CDR3, the DNA is TGTGCCAGCAGCTTGCCTGGGCTCGGGCATGGGACAGATACGCAGTATTTT.

The rearrangement links TRBV28 to TRBJ2-7, with D perhaps given as TRBD1 or TRBD2 (5 bases each). This CDR3 spans 14 amino acids. The germline CDR1 and CDR2 sequences are MDHEN and SYDVKM. V lost 5 bases and J lost 2, with 13 bases in between. The CDR3 DNA follows: TGTGCCAGCAGTCAAAGGGACGGCGCCTACGAGCAGTACTTC. This sequence encodes CASSQRDGAYEQYF.

This clonotype has a handful of counts. The rearrangement joins TRBV7-2 to TRBJ2-3; either TRBD1 or TRBD2 may fit D (5 bases each). Per the germline V gene, CDR1 is SGHTA and CDR2 is FQGNSA. V lost 0 bases, J lost 12 bases, and 16 bases lay in between. CDR3 length: 14 amino acids. The CDR3 reads CASSLASGRVEQYF. CDR3 bases: TGTGCCAGCAGCTTAGCTTCGGGGCGGGTTGAACAGTATTTT.

In this sample, this clonotype turned up a few times. The CDR3 spells CSGGRARGEQFF. In DNA, the CDR3 is TGCAGCGGCGGCCGAGCGAGGGGTGAGCAGTTCTTC. The rearrangement joins TRBV29-1 to TRBJ2-1; D is possibly TRBD1 or TRBD2 (5 bases each). V was clipped by 7 bases and J by 9 bases, with 16 bases between them. Germline V gene lookup returns CDR1 SQVTM and CDR2 ANQGSEA. CDR3 length equals 12 residues.

This clonotype was detected only a few times. The chain is built from TRBV5-1 and TRBJ2-7, with D tentatively TRBD1 (5 bases). CDR1 is SGHRS and CDR2 is YFSETQ in the germline V gene. V lost 0 bases and J 2 bases, leaving 9 bases between the germline ends. The CDR3 covers 14 residues. The CDR3 DNA is TGCGCCAGCAGCTTGGACCAGGGTCCCTACGAGCAGTACTTC. Translating it yields CASSLDQGPYEQYF.

This chain links TRBV7-2 with TRBJ2-7, with D maybe TRBD2 (6 bases). The CDR3 totals 16 residues. CDR1 is SGHTA, CDR2 FQGNSA, per germline. V was cut by 1 base and J by 0 bases, with 13 bases left in between. This CDR3 reads CASSLGAGWVSYEQYF. In DNA, the CDR3 is TGTGCCAGCAGCTTAGGGGCGGGGTGGGTCTCCTACGAGCAGTACTTC.

This clonotype was found many times. V usage is TRBV15 and J usage is TRBJ2-1, with 11 bases fitting TRBD2. The CDR3 spans 15 residues. From germline, CDR1 is LNHNV and CDR2 YYDKDF (reference sequence). V trimming: 0 bases; J trimming: 6 bases; junction bases outside the gene matches: 1. CDR3 sequence (DNA): TGTGCCACCAGCAGAGACGGGACTAGCGGCAATGAGCAGTTCTTC. This sequence encodes CATSRDGTSGNEQFF.

As concerns this clonotype: At one of its ends the junction is not consistent with the germline gene, which may arise from a read error. This chain connects TRBV15 to TRBJ2-6; maybe TRBD2 (6 bases). The CDR3 is made up of 17 amino acids. Germline-derived CDR1 and CDR2 are LNHNV and YYDKDF (reference sequence). The CDR3 DNA is TGTGCCACCAGCAAGTTCGGGCGGGGCTCTAGGGCCAACGTCCTGACTTTC. It yields the protein CATSKFGRGSRANVLTF.

This clonotype has only a few counts. The gene calls are TRBV29-1 and TRBJ1-6, with 7 bases lining up with TRBD1. The CDR3 contains 13 residues. The V segment lost 6 bases and the J segment 10 bases; nucleotides outside the gene matches: 9. Germline lookup yields CDR1 SQVTM and CDR2 ANQGSEA. The CDR3 sequence is CSVRDSTGSPLHF. The CDR3 DNA sequence: TGCAGCGTGAGGGACAGCACTGGGTCACCCCTCCACTTT.

The genes are TRBV27 and TRBJ2-7, with 11 bases aligning to TRBD2. Germline CDR1 MNHEY, CDR2 SMNVEV (reference sequence). V was clipped by 6 bases and J by 2 bases; unmatched bases: 6. This CDR3 is 15 amino acids long. Here the CDR3 DNA reads TGTGCCAGCAGGCTTGGGACTAGCGGCACCTACGAGCAGTACTTC. Its translation is CASRLGTSGTYEQYF.

The rearrangement joins TRBV14 to TRBJ1-2; 7 bases fit TRBD1. Trimming took 1 base from V and 1 from J; bases not matched to a gene: 3. CDR3 length: 15 residues. Germline V gives CDR1 SGHDN, CDR2 FVKESK. The DNA of the CDR3 is TGTGCCAGCAGCCAAGTACAGGGGAATAACTATGGCTACACCTTC. Protein sequence: CASSQVQGNNYGYTF.

This clonotype was recorded a few times. CDR3 region: CSARSDRVSSGANVLTF. As DNA, the CDR3 is TGCAGTGCTAGATCGGACAGGGTCTCCTCTGGGGCCAACGTCCTGACTTTC. The chain uses TRBV20-1 and TRBJ2-6; TRBD1 agrees at 8 bases. The CDR3 covers 17 residues. Germline CDR1 is DFQATT and CDR2 is SNEGSKA (reference sequence). The trim removed 2 bases at V and 0 bases at J, leaving 6 bases unmatched.

The chain carries TRBV28 and TRBJ2-1, with D maybe TRBD2 (5 bases). Germline loops: CDR1 MDHEN, CDR2 SYDVKM. Trimming took off 4 bases at V and 0 bases at J, with 13 bases between the two ends. CDR3 length: 16 amino acids. The CDR3 loop is CASSSTSLGSYNEQFF. The CDR3 DNA sequence: TGTGCCAGCAGTTCCACTAGTCTGGGCTCCTACAATGAGCAGTTCTTC.

The V gene is TRBV12-3 or TRBV12-4, the J gene TRBJ2-5, with 7 bases matching TRBD2. Trimming took 8 bases from V and 1 from J; bases not matched to a gene: 13. CDR3 size: 16 residues. In DNA, the CDR3 is TGTGCCAGCGGTTCCGGTGTAGCGGGCCCCCAAGAGACCCAGTACTTC. It codes for CASGSGVAGPQETQYF.

The chain links TRBV20-1 to TRBJ1-1; D ambiguous. The V and J ends lost 3 bases and 4 bases respectively, with 6 bases between them. In germline, CDR1 is DFQATT, CDR2 SNEGSKA (reference sequence). The CDR3 covers 11 residues. For the CDR3, the DNA is TGCAGTGCTAGGGACCTCACTGAAGCTTTCTTT. As protein: CSARDLTEAFF.